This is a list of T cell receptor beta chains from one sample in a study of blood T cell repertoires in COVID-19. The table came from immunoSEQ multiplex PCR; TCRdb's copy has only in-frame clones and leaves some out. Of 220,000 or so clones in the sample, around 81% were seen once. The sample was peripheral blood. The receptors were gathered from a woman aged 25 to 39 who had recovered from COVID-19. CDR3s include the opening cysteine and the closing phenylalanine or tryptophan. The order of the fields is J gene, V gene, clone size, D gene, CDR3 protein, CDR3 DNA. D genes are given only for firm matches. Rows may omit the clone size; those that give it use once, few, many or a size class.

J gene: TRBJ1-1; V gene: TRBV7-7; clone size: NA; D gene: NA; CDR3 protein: CASSLERGTEAFF; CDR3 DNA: TGTGCTAGCAGCTTAGAACGCGGGACTGAAGCTTTCTTT
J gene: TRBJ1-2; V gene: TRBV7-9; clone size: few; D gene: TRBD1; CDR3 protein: CASSAITGTGSPYGYTF; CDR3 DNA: TGTGCCAGCAGCGCCATCACCGGGACAGGGAGCCCTTATGGCTACACCTTC
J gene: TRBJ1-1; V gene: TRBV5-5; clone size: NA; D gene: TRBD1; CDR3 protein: CASSFRQGGGTEAFF; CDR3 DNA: TGTGCCAGCAGCTTTAGACAGGGAGGAGGGACTGAAGCTTTCTTT
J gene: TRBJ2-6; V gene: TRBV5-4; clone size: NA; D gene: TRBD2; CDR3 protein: CASSLGLAGSGANVLTF; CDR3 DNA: TGTGCCAGCAGCTTGGGACTAGCGGGTTCTGGGGCCAACGTCCTGACTTTC
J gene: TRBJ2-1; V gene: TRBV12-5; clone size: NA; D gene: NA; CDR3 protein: CASAIYNEQFF; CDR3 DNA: TGTGCTAGTGCCATCTACAATGAGCAGTTCTTC
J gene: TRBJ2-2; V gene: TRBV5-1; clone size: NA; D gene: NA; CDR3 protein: CASSPGGTGFTGELFF; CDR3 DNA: TGCGCCAGCAGCCCGGGAGGGACAGGGTTCACCGGGGAGCTGTTTTTT
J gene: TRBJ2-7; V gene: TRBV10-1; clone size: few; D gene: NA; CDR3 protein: CASSDSYEQYF; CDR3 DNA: TGCGCCAGCTCGGACTCTTACGAGCAGTACTTC
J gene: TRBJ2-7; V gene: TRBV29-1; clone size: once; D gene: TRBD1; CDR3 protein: CSAKGQGIYEQYF; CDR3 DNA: TGCAGCGCGAAGGGACAGGGGATCTACGAGCAGTACTTC
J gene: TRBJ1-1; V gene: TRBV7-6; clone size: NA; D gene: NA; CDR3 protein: CASSLAGNRASGTEAFF; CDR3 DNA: TGTGCCAGCAGCTTAGCAGGCAACAGGGCGAGTGGCACTGAAGCTTTCTTT
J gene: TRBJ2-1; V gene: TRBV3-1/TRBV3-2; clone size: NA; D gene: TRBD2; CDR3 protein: CASSQELVAGSEQFF; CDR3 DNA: TGTGCCAGCAGCCAAGAATTGGTAGCGGGATCTGAGCAGTTCTTC
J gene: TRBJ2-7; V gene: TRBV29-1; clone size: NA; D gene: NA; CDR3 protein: CSVGTYTYEQYF; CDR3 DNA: TGCAGCGTCGGGACTTATACCTACGAGCAGTACTTC
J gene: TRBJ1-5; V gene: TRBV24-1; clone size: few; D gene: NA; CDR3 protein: CATSDWSGNQPQHF; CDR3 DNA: TGTGCCACCAGTGATTGGTCGGGGAATCAGCCCCAGCATTTT
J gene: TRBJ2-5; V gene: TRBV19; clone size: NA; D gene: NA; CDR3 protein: CASSLGQETQYF; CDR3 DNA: TGTGCCAGTAGTCTCGGGCAAGAGACCCAGTACTTC
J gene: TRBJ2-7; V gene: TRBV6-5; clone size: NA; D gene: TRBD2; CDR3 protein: CASGGVLLPYEQYF; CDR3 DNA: TGTGCCAGCGGGGGGGTCCTATTGCCCTACGAGCAGTACTTC
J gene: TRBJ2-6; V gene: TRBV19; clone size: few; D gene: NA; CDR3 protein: CASSIEGGSGANVLTF; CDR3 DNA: TGTGCCAGTAGTATAGAAGGAGGCTCAGGGGCCAACGTCCTGACTTTC
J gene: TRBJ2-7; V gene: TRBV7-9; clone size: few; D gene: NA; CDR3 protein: CASTMGPMREQYF; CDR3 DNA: TGTGCCAGCACCATGGGGCCTATGCGAGAGCAGTACTTC
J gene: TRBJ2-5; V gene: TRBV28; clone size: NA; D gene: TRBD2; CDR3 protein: CASSLTRGRGLGVETQYF; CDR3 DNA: TGTGCCAGCAGTTTAACACGCGGGAGAGGCTTGGGGGTAGAGACCCAGTACTTC
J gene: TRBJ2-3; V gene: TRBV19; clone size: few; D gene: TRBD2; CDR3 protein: CASSIRSGGAAPDTQYF; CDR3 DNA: TGTGCCAGTAGTATCAGGTCGGGGGGAGCGGCCCCAGATACGCAGTATTTT
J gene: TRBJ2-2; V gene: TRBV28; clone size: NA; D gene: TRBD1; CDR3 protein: CAISGTVSTGELFF; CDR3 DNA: TGTGCCATCTCCGGGACAGTGTCCACCGGGGAGCTGTTTTTT
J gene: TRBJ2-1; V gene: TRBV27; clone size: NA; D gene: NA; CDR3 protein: CASSKRGSYNEQFF; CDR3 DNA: TGTGCCAGCAGTAAAAGGGGCTCCTACAATGAGCAGTTCTTC
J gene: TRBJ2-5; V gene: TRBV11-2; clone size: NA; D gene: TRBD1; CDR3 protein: CASRRQGAFIETQYF; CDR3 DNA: TGTGCCAGCAGGCGACAGGGGGCGTTTATAGAGACCCAGTACTTC
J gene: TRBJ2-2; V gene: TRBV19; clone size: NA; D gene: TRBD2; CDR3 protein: CASSAGLVAGELFF; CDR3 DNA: TGTGCCAGTAGTGCGGGACTAGTGGCCGGGGAGCTGTTTTTT
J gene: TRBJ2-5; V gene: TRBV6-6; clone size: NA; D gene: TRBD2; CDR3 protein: CASSSPLGLAKETQYF; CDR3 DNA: TGTGCCAGCAGTTCGCCCCTTGGACTAGCGAAAGAGACCCAGTACTTC
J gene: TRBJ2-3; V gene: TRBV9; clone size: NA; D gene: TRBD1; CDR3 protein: CASSSRPHRGKTDTQYF; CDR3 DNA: TGTGCCAGCAGCTCCCGCCCCCACAGGGGAAAGACAGATACGCAGTATTTT
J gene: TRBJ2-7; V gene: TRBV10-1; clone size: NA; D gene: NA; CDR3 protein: CASSADPGGRSEQYF; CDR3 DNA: TGCGCCAGCAGTGCGGACCCAGGGGGGAGAAGCGAGCAGTACTTC
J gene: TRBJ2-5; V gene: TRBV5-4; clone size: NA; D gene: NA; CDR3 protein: CASSLQFQETQYF; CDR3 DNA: TGTGCCAGCAGCTTGCAGTTCCAAGAGACCCAGTACTTC
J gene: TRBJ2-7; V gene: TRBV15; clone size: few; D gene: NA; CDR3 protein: CATSREQGHYEQYF; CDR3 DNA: TGTGCCACCAGCAGAGAACAGGGTCACTACGAGCAGTACTTC
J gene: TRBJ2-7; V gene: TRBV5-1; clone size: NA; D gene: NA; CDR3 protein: CASSEGNSPYEQYF; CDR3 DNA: TGCGCCAGCAGCGAGGGAAACTCTCCCTACGAGCAGTACTTC